This T cell receptor beta chain was recorded in a study of T cell changes during pregnancy in multiple sclerosis. The CDR3 extends over 15 amino acids. The V segment lost 7 bases and the J segment 4 bases; nucleotides outside the gene matches: 8. From germline, CDR1 is SNHLY and CDR2 FYNNEI. The data were produced by immunoSEQ multiplex PCR, yet TCRdb's version contains in-frame clones alone and is incomplete. In the table there are some 69,000 clones, about nine tenths of which are singletons. The origin of this receptor is a female donor in good health, enrolled as a control in a pregnancy study. The sample here was peripheral blood, taken in the second trimester of pregnancy. This chain joins TRBV2 and TRBJ2-1, with 9 bases that match TRBD1. DNA of the CDR3: TGTGCCAGCATGGAACAGGGGGCGGGTTACAATGAGCAGTTCTTC. Residues: CASMEQGAGYNEQFF.